These 29 T cell receptor beta chains were all obtained from the same sample, sequenced in a study of CD8 T cells in ankylosing spondylitis. TCRdb passed the 5' RACE reads through MiXCR, listing each CDR3 protein once. The sample contains around 120,000 distinct CDR3 sequences, nearly 25% of which appear only once. The sample consisted of synovial fluid, either unsorted or a sorted T cell fraction (not recorded which). The receptors shown here come from a male donor with ankylosing spondylitis.

This sequence joins TRBV7-9 and TRBJ2-5, with D possibly TRBD1 on 6 matching bases. CDR3 length: 13 amino acids. Germline values: CDR1 SEHNR, CDR2 FQNEAQ (reference sequence). The V end was cut by 2 bases, the J end by 10 bases, with 14 bases between. The CDR3 is CASSLLGALSQYF. As DNA, the CDR3 is TGTGCCAGCAGCTTACTGGGGGCCCTAAGCCAGTACTTC.

This clonotype was seen repeatedly, ten times or more. This sequence joins TRBV25-1 and TRBJ2-2; 11 nucleotides agree with TRBD2. This CDR3 contains 16 residues. Losses at the gene ends were 4 bases for V and 5 bases for J; bases not matched to a gene: 6. Germline V gene sequence: CDR1 MGHDK, CDR2 SYGVNS. The chain's CDR3 is CASSALAGAETGELFF. CDR3 DNA sequence: TGTGCCAGCAGTGCACTAGCGGGAGCTGAAACCGGGGAGCTGTTTTTT.

This clonotype was seen a handful of times. The chain couples TRBV7-2 to TRBJ2-2, with D tentatively TRBD2 (6 bases). V dropped 5 bases and J dropped 4 bases, with 11 bases sitting between them. The germline CDR1 and CDR2 sequences are SGHTA and FQGNSA. The CDR3 is 14 residues long. As DNA, the CDR3 is TGTGCCAGCAGCCCGGGACTTACCACCGGGGAGCTGTTTTTT. Encoded protein: CASSPGLTTGELFF.

This clonotype has at least ten counts. The CDR3 DNA follows: TGTGCCAGCAGCTTAGGCCAGGAGATTCATCAGCCCCAGCATTTT. Protein product: CASSLGQEIHQPQHF. The V gene is TRBV7-2, the J gene TRBJ1-5; D not resolved. V lost 1 base, J lost 5 bases, and 12 bases lay in between. The CDR3 runs 15 residues. Germline CDR1 is SGHTA and CDR2 is FQGNSA.

This chain connects TRBV21-1 to TRBJ2-1; no DNA check was done on the table's D call, TRBD1. TRBV21-1 is shown as a pseudogene. There are 14 residues in the CDR3. CDR3 nucleotides: TGTGCCAGCAACGGGGGACAGGGGGACAATGAGCAGTTCTTC. Protein: CASNGGQGDNEQFF.

This clonotype has only a few counts. This sequence joins TRBV11-2 and TRBJ2-3, with D hard to call. Germline V lookup: CDR1 SGHAT, CDR2 FQNNGV. V lost 10 bases to trimming and J lost 9 bases, with 32 bases between them. The length of the CDR3 is 17 residues. The CDR3 coding sequence is TGTGCCACCCGAAGAGATGACGGGCCCTTATGGATGGAGACGCAGTATTTT. Translation: CATRRDDGPLWMETQYF.

This clonotype occurred a few times. J is TRBJ2-7 and V is TRBV20-1, with D possibly TRBD1 on 5 matching bases. This CDR3 region has 14 residues. V was shortened by 4 bases and J by 1 base, with 14 bases between the two germline ends. Germline V lookup: CDR1 DFQATT, CDR2 SNEGSKA (reference sequence). The CDR3 loop reads CSAIGQGFSYEQYF. For the CDR3, the DNA is TGCAGTGCTATTGGGCAGGGTTTTTCCTACGAGCAGTACTTC.

The table lists this clonotype with many counts. The rearrangement joins TRBV12-3 or TRBV12-4 to TRBJ2-3; 7 positions match TRBD1. The CDR3 has 14 residues. V gave up 7 bases and J gave up 0 bases; unmatched junction bases: 4. The CDR3 loop reads CASTPGQSTDTQYF. Here the CDR3 DNA reads TGTGCCAGCACCCCGGGACAGAGCACAGATACGCAGTATTTT.

The chain uses TRBV6-1 and TRBJ1-2, with D unclear. V was pared by 3 bases and J by 4 bases, with 6 bases between. Germline lookup yields CDR1 MNHNS and CDR2 SASEGT. This CDR3 is built from 12 residues. The DNA for the CDR3 is TGTGCCAGCAGTGACCGGGGCTATGGCTACACCTTC. It specifies CASSDRGYGYTF.

This clonotype was detected a few times. This CDR3 reads CASQRASQIHYYEQYF. The DNA for the CDR3 is TGTGCCAGCCAAAGGGCTAGCCAGATTCACTACTACGAGCAGTACTTC. The chain recombines TRBV2 with TRBJ2-7; weak D call: TRBD2 (5 bases). V lost 8 bases to trimming and J lost 3 bases, with 23 bases between them. CDR3 size: 16 residues. Germline V gene lookup returns CDR1 SNHLY and CDR2 FYNNEI.

This clonotype was seen more than once but under ten times. The rearrangement uses TRBV27 and TRBJ1-2; TRBD1 is a possible D gene (6 bases). Trimming stripped 1 base from V and 3 bases from J, with 18 bases between. Germline V gene data show CDR1 as MNHEY and CDR2 as SMNVEV (reference sequence). The length of the CDR3 is 17 residues. CDR3 amino acids: CASSLWGQKLHYYGYTF. In DNA form, the CDR3 reads TGTGCCAGCAGTTTATGGGGGCAGAAGCTACACTACTATGGCTACACCTTC.

The chain combines TRBV7-2 with TRBJ2-7, with D possibly being TRBD2 (5 bases). The CDR3 loop spans 13 amino acids. Trimming left V 1 base short and J 3 bases short, with 7 bases between. CDR1 SGHTA and CDR2 FQGNSA come from the germline V gene. CDR3 region: CASSLEDYYEQYV. The CDR3 DNA follows: TGTGCCAGCAGCTTAGAAGACTACTACGAGCAGTACGTC.

The table lists this clonotype with a few counts. V is TRBV24-1 and J is TRBJ2-3; D is possibly TRBD1 or TRBD2 (5 bases each). The CDR3 spans 12 residues. V was cut by 9 bases and J by 1 base, with 7 bases left in between. CDR1 and CDR2 (germline): KGHDR, SFDVKD. In DNA, the CDR3 is TGTGCCACCGGGACGGGCACAGATACGCAGTATTTT. Amino acid sequence: CATGTGTDTQYF.

This clonotype showed up just a few times. The V gene is TRBV28, the J gene TRBJ1-6; tentative D call: TRBD1 (6 bases). With 6 bases removed from V and 5 bases from J, the gap between germline ends came to 11 bases. Germline values: CDR1 MDHEN, CDR2 SYDVKM. This CDR3 comprises 14 residues. For the CDR3, the DNA is TGTGCCAGCAGAGGTACAGGGCATAATTCACCCCTCCACTTT. Its translation is CASRGTGHNSPLHF.

The CDR3 loop is CASSFIGGNTEAFF. The CDR3 bases are TGTGCCAGCAGTTTCATCGGCGGGAACACTGAAGCTTTCTTT. The chain has TRBV27 and TRBJ1-1; unclear D gene. CDR3 length: 14 residues. Deletions cut 3 bases from V and 1 base from J, with 9 bases between. The germline gives CDR1 MNHEY, CDR2 SMNVEV (reference sequence).

This CDR3 is CASSDGTGVRYEQYV. The CDR3 DNA reads TGTGCCAGCTCAGACGGGACGGGAGTTAGATACGAGCAGTACGTC. V and J are TRBV18 and TRBJ2-7; the D gene is possibly TRBD2 (6 bases). Trimming removed 5 bases from V and 4 bases from J, with 18 bases in between. Germline loops: CDR1 KGHSH, CDR2 LQKENI. This CDR3 comprises 15 residues.

CDR3 bases: TGTGCCAGCAGCTTAGTTCCGGGGAGCTCCTACGAGCAGTACGTC. This encodes CASSLVPGSSYEQYV. The rearrangement links TRBV11-2 to TRBJ2-7, with D maybe TRBD2 (5 bases). Per the germline V gene, CDR1 is SGHAT and CDR2 is FQNNGV. CDR3 size: 15 residues. Trimming left V 1 base short and J 0 bases short, with 10 bases between.

This clonotype was seen repeatedly, ten times or more. J is TRBJ2-7 and V is TRBV7-9, with TRBD2 matching over 8 bases. CDR3 length equals 15 residues. The V gene end was trimmed by 5 bases and the J gene end by 3 bases; junction bases not matched to a gene: 9. Germline CDR1 and CDR2: SEHNR and FQNEAQ (reference sequence). CDR3: CASSRAGTSGYEQYV. In nucleotides, the CDR3 is TGTGCCAGCAGCAGAGCCGGGACTAGTGGCTACGAGCAGTACGTC.

Notes on this clonotype: Lacking the conserved final phenylalanine or tryptophan, this CDR3 likely reflects a read error. No DNA is shown, since the ends of the CDR3 on it are uncertain; the CDR3 is the one TCRdb lists. The rearrangement joins TRBV2 to TRBJ2-1; the table calls TRBD2, which could not be checked here. CDR1 is SNHLY, CDR2 FYNNEI, per germline. Counting both end residues, the CDR3 totals 12 amino acids. CDR3 region: CASSEAKTNPIV.

This clonotype occurred a few times. V is TRBV3-1 and J is TRBJ1-1; possible D gene TRBD1, 5 bases. Germline-derived CDR1 and CDR2 are LGHDT and YNNKEL (reference sequence). The ends were cut back, 1 base at V and 5 bases at J, with 11 bases in the middle. This CDR3 region has 14 residues. CDR3 in DNA: TGTGCCAGCAGCCAAGGACCAGAGGGGACTGAAGCTTTCTTT. It specifies CASSQGPEGTEAFF. Combining the CDR3 with reference TRBV3-1 and TRBJ1-1 gives the whole variable domain DTAVSQTPKYLVTQMGNDKSIKCEQNLGHDTMYWYKQDSKKFLKIMFSYNNKELIINETVPNRFSPKSPDKAHLNLHINSLELGDSAVYFCASSQGPEGTEAFFGQGTRLTVV.

This clonotype appeared a few times. The chain combines TRBV29-1 with TRBJ2-2; possibly TRBD2 for D (6 bases). Germline CDR1 reads SQVTM; CDR2 reads ANQGSEA. The CDR3 has 15 amino acids. Trimming took 5 bases from V and 0 from J, leaving 13 bases between them. In DNA form, the CDR3 reads TGCAGCGTTAGTGCCGGGACTGCGAACACCGGGGAGCTGTTTTTT. It encodes CSVSAGTANTGELFF.

The chain links TRBV7-8 to TRBJ1-1; D gene ambiguous. Trimming cost V 4 bases and J 0 bases, with 9 bases left between them. CDR3 length: 14 amino acids. In germline, CDR1 is SGHVS, CDR2 FQNEAQ. The CDR3 here is CASSSAEVNTEAFF. CDR3 nucleotide sequence: TGTGCCAGCAGCTCCGCCGAAGTGAACACTGAAGCTTTCTTT.

This clonotype appeared once. This chain uses TRBV19 with TRBJ2-1; D may be TRBD2 (5 bases). V gave up 7 bases and J gave up 0 bases, with 13 bases separating them. The CDR3 is made up of 15 amino acids. Per the germline V gene, CDR1 is LNHDA and CDR2 is SQIVND (reference sequence). In nucleotides, the CDR3 is TGTGCCAGTACCCGGTCCGGGGACTCCTACAATGAGCAGTTCTTC. Translated: CASTRSGDSYNEQFF. Full variable domain (remainder filled in from reference TRBV19 and TRBJ2-1): DGGITQSPKYLFRKEGQNVTLSCEQNLNHDAMYWYRQDPGQGLRLIYYSQIVNDFQKGDIAEGYSVSREKKESFPLTVTSAQKNPTAFYLCASTRSGDSYNEQFFGPGTRLTVL.

The chain combines TRBV20-1 with TRBJ2-2, with 8 bases identical to TRBD1. The CDR3 loop spans 16 amino acids. With 2 bases clipped from V and 1 base from J, the junction kept 6 bases outside the gene matches. In germline, CDR1 is DFQATT, CDR2 SNEGSKA (reference sequence). The CDR3 loop is CSARPTGEENTGELFF. The CDR3 nucleotides are TGCAGTGCTAGACCGACAGGGGAGGAGAACACCGGGGAGCTGTTTTTT.

This rearrangement joins TRBV20-1 to TRBJ1-5; possibly TRBD1 for D (6 bases). Looked up from germline, CDR1 is DFQATT and CDR2 is SNEGSKA (reference sequence). Trimming pared 6 bases from V and 3 bases from J, leaving 9 bases between. The CDR3 contains 12 residues. CDR3 sequence: CSAWDNNQPQHF. CDR3 bases: TGCAGTGCCTGGGACAACAATCAGCCCCAGCATTTT.

The chain has TRBV27 and TRBJ1-4; D gene uncertain. The CDR3 spans 13 residues. CDR1 is MNHEY, CDR2 SMNVEV, per germline (reference sequence). The V gene lost 8 bases and the J gene lost 8 bases, with 15 bases spanning the gap. Here the CDR3 DNA reads TGTGCCAGCCGGGCCTCGAGGAAAGAAAAACTGTTTTTT. Translation gives CASRASRKEKLFF.

This clonotype has more than one count but fewer than ten. V gene TRBV12-3 or TRBV12-4 combines with J gene TRBJ2-5; TRBD2 matches 8 bases. This CDR3 contains 14 residues. V lost 6 bases and J lost 4; bases outside the gene matches: 7. CDR3 sequence: CASRQSGSGETQYF. CDR3 sequence (DNA): TGTGCCAGCAGACAAAGCGGGAGTGGAGAGACCCAGTACTTC.

This clonotype has a handful of counts. The chain has TRBV20-1 and TRBJ2-1; 8 positions match TRBD2. Per germline, CDR1 DFQATT and CDR2 SNEGSKA (reference sequence). The V segment lost 0 bases and the J segment 7 bases; nucleotides outside the gene matches: 8. The CDR3 has 15 amino acids. CDR3 DNA: TGCAGTGCTAGAGAGCCTATAGCGGGGCGTAATGAGCAGTTCTTC. Residues: CSAREPIAGRNEQFF.

The V and J genes are TRBV20-1 and TRBJ2-1; TRBD2 matches at 10 bases. The CDR3 contains 16 residues. After removal of 0 bases from V and 4 bases from J, the junction contained 6 bases not matched to a gene. The germline V gene encodes CDR1 DFQATT and CDR2 SNEGSKA (reference sequence). The CDR3 DNA reads as TGCAGTGCTAGAGAGGCCCCTAGCGGGGGTTACAATGAGCAGTTCTTC. It encodes CSAREAPSGGYNEQFF.